A selection of T cell receptor beta chains follows, all from one sample in a study of cytomegalovirus exposure and HLA in healthy donors. Repertoires were generated with immunoSEQ multiplex PCR, while TCRdb's copy carries only in-frame clones and drops some. The sample lists 100,000 to 120,000 clones, approximately 86% occurring once. The sample consisted of PBMCs. The source of these receptors is a woman aged 18-29 years in good health and CMV-seronegative. The conserved cysteine and the conserved F or W are not part of the CDR3 here.

v_gene	j_gene	CDR3aa
TRBV9	TRBJ2-2	ASSVGNRRWNTGELF
TRBV6-5	TRBJ1-3	ASSTTVFSGNTIY
TRBV18	TRBJ1-1	ASSPRTGDNTEAF
TRBV9	TRBJ2-1	ASSFPIGGSSYNEQF
TRBV11-2	TRBJ1-6	ASSDGGKPLH
TRBV7-8	TRBJ1-2	ASTPWGDYGYT
TRBV15	TRBJ2-3	ATSGQRGGTDTQY
TRBV28	TRBJ1-5	ASSLFSGNQPQH
TRBV2	TRBJ2-5	ASSASQGAGKTQY
TRBV9	TRBJ2-5	ASSPGQAQETQY
TRBV5-4	TRBJ1-2	ASSKSTGAPNYGYT
TRBV2	TRBJ2-2	ASSSTGGFSGELF
TRBV18	TRBJ2-3	ASSPLAGTPDTQY
TRBV11-3	TRBJ2-7	ASSGNSGEQY
TRBV2	TRBJ1-5	ASRDRGNQPQH
TRBV19	TRBJ1-5	ASSIDPAGSQPQH
TRBV6-5	TRBJ1-3	ASSPGRDTIY
TRBV30	TRBJ2-7	AWSITGTGVKTEQY
TRBV18	TRBJ2-7	ASSPQTGAGEQY
TRBV12-5	TRBJ2-2	ASGWETAGELF
TRBV5-1	TRBJ1-4	ASSFKQGANEKLF
TRBV11-3	TRBJ2-1	ASSSFAGTGHNEQF
TRBV28	TRBJ2-3	ASSLTVPWDTQY
TRBV29-1	TRBJ2-7	SVEPDRGYEQY
TRBV27	TRBJ2-3	ASSLSSGGPPDTQY
TRBV7-8	TRBJ2-7	ASRLTGTGTDEQY
TRBV7-6	TRBJ1-4	ASSLGGYGREKLF
TRBV18	TRBJ2-3	ASSPQPRGASTDTQY
TRBV7-8	TRBJ2-3	ASSFSSLRTDTQY
TRBV7-9	TRBJ2-7	ASSLGGGGFHFEQY
TRBV10-3	TRBJ1-5	AISEGASGRPQH
TRBV6-5	TRBJ1-4	ASSRRGTGVEKLF
TRBV7-9	TRBJ2-7	ASRLTGHEQY
TRBV19	TRBJ1-1	ASQTGGGGTEAF
TRBV14	TRBJ2-3	ASSQERLLRGGRSDTQY
TRBV30	TRBJ1-4	AWRSFTTNEKLF
TRBV20-1	TRBJ2-5	SARSLETQY
TRBV6-5	TRBJ1-1	ASSYSGGSSYTEAF
TRBV4-1	TRBJ1-4	ASSQPRQSSPNEKLF
TRBV30	TRBJ1-2	AFSDGYT
TRBV6-6	TRBJ2-5	ASRRSLQETQY
TRBV4-1	TRBJ2-2	ASSQGEANTGELF
TRBV27	TRBJ2-7	ASRTRMGSGSYEQY
TRBV6-4	TRBJ2-1	ASSDSSGDYNEQF
TRBV7-8	TRBJ1-1	ASSLADRSMNTEAF
TRBV7-2	TRBJ1-1	ASSLGGTGMTEAF
TRBV7-3	TRBJ2-5	ASSFWGGDETQY
TRBV2	TRBJ1-2	ASSQRTGTWDGYT
TRBV2	TRBJ2-7	ASSGGARNTNEQY
TRBV27	TRBJ2-7	ASSLSRQGYEQY
TRBV10-3	TRBJ2-7	AISDPISGGDVGEQY
TRBV5-6	TRBJ2-2	ASSPKIGELF
TRBV9	TRBJ2-7	ASSGIAGGSYEQY
TRBV5-1	TRBJ1-5	ASSLEPDRYYQPQH
TRBV9	TRBJ1-5	ASSVVAGDSNQPQH